There are many counts of the clone carrying this T cell receptor beta chain. The antigen is undetermined. The cDNA was generated by 5'RACE with 10-nucleotide random UMIs. Each CDR3 protein gets one entry after TCRdb re-called the 5' RACE reads with MiXCR. The profile shows under 90,000 distinct CDR3 sequences, roughly 9.9% of them singletons. V shed 7 bases and J 5 bases; nucleotides not matched to a gene: 12. The CDR3 is made up of 14 amino acids. CDR1 is DFQATT and CDR2 is SNEGSKA in the germline V gene (reference sequence). Volunteers from a blood bank in Maryland, USA, made up the healthy controls. The data were taken from a study of neurological immune-mediated disorders. Findings and limits, study-wide: In HTLV-1-associated myelopathy, TCR clonal expansion was greatest, and in multiple sclerosis it was least, below healthy controls.

The sequence came from a man in his forties or fifties in good health. Material: PBMCs. This chain connects TRBV20-1 to TRBJ2-7, with 9 nucleotides matching TRBD2. The CDR3 nucleotides are TGCAGTGTCGAGGCGGGACTAGCCCAAGACGAGCAGTACTTC. Protein product: CSVEAGLAQDEQYF.